The sequence of this T cell receptor (beta chain) was determined in a study of cytomegalovirus exposure and HLA in healthy donors. About the study: The study placed 70% to 85% of its approximately 400 genotyped donors in the Caucasian-associated ancestry cluster.

13 Jbeta primers and 60 Vbeta primers were used for the PCR. Using immunoSEQ multiplex PCR, the repertoire was profiled, and TCRdb retains in-frame clones only, with some absent. There are fewer than 100,000 clones in the sample; around four fifths occur only once, and roughly 2.6% lies in the top ten. Germline CDR1 reads LNHNV; CDR2 reads YYDKDF (reference sequence). After removal of 1 base from V and 4 bases from J, the junction contained 7 bases not matched to a gene. The CDR3 totals 16 residues. Study-level points and caveats: With later analysis, a missense DCLRE1C variant became linked to TCR beta V- and J-gene trimming. Follow-up analysis seemed to connect common viral pathogens with several of the most significant clusters identified. Certain sequence variants were highly shared and formed a cluster, and this cluster was likely a sequencing artifact.

Note on this clone: The antigen remains undetermined.

The sequencing sample was made of PBMCs. This clonotype was sampled from a male donor in good health and CMV-seropositive. The rearrangement links TRBV15 to TRBJ2-7, with 10 bases identical to TRBD2. The CDR3, as DNA: TGTGCCACCAGCAGAGTTCGGGCTAGCGGGAGATACGAGCAGTACTTC. Translated, it gives CATSRVRASGRYEQYF.